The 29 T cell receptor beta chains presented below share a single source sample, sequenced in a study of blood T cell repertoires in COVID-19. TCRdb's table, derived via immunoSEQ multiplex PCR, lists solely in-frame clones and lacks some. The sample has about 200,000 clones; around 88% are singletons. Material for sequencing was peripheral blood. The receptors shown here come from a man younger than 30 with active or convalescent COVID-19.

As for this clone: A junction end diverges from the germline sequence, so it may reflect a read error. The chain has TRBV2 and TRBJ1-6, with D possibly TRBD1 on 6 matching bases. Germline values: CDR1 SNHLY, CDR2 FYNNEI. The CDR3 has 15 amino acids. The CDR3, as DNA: TGTGCCAACAGTGAATACCGTCAGGGGAGTTCACCCCTCCACTTT. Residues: CANSEYRQGSSPLHF. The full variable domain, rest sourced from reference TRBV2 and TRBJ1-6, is EPEVTQTPSHQVTQMGQEVILRCVPISNHLYFYWYRQILGQKVEFLVSFYNNEISEKSEIFDDQFSVERPDGSNFTLKIRSTKLEDSAMYFCANSEYRQGSSPLHFGNGTRLTVT.

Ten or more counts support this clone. This CDR3 reads CASSIGTVPGGTEAFF. CDR3 DNA sequence: TGTGCCAGCAGCATAGGGACAGTGCCAGGGGGGACTGAAGCTTTCTTT. The V call is TRBV21-1, the J call TRBJ1-1; TRBD1 reflects the table's D call only, with no check against the DNA. TRBV21-1 is listed as a pseudogene. The CDR3 length is 16 residues.

In nucleotides, the CDR3 is TGTGCCAGCAGCCCCGTACCGGGAGTTAGGCGTGAGCAGTTCTTC. It specifies CASSPVPGVRREQFF. The V call is TRBV7-2, the J call TRBJ2-1; D possibly corresponds to TRBD2 (6 bases). The germline V gene encodes CDR1 SGHTA and CDR2 FQGNSA. This CDR3 has 15 residues. The ends were cut back, 5 bases at V and 9 bases at J, with 20 bases in the middle.

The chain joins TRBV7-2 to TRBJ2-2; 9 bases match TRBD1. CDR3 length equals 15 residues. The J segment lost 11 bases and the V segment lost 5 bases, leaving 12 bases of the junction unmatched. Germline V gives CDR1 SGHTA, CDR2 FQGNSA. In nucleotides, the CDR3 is TGTGCCAGCAGCCAAAACAGGGGGCGGCTTTTCGAGCTGTTTTTT. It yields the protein CASSQNRGRLFELFF. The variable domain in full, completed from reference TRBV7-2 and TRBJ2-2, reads GAGVSQSPSNKVTEKGKDVELRCDPISGHTALYWYRQSLGQGLEFLIYFQGNSAPDKSGLPSDRFSAERTGGSVSTLTIQRTQQEDSAVYLCASSQNRGRLFELFFGEGSRLTVL.

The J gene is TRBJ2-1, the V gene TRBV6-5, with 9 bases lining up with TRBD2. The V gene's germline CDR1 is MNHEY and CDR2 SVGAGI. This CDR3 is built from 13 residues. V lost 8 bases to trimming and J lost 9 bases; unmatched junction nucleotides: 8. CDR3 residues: CASWAGGPGEQFF. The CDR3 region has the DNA TGTGCCAGCTGGGCGGGAGGGCCCGGTGAGCAGTTCTTC.

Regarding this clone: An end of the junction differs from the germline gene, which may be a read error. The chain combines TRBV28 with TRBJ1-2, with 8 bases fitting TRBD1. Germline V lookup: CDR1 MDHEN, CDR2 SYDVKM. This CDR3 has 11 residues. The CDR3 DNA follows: TGTGCCAGCAGCAGAACAGGGGGGAGCCACTTC. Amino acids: CASSRTGGSHF.

CDR3 bases: TGTGCCAGCAGCCCAGAGCCCACGGGGGGCGCGATCGATGGCTACACCTTC. It specifies CASSPEPTGGAIDGYTF. The rearrangement joins TRBV5-8 to TRBJ1-2; D may be TRBD1 (6 bases). In germline, CDR1 is SGHTS, CDR2 YDEGEE. The CDR3 has 17 residues. Trimming removed 4 bases from V and 6 bases from J, with 25 bases in between.

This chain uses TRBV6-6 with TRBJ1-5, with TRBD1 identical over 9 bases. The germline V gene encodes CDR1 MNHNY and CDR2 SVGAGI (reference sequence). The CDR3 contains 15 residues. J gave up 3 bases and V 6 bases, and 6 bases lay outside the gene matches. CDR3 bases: TGTGCCAGCAGCCGGACAGGGGCGGACAATCAGCCCCAGCATTTT. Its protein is CASSRTGADNQPQHF.

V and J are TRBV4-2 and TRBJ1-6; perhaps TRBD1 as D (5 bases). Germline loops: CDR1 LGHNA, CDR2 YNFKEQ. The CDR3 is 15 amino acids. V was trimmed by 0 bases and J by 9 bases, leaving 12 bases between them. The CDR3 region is CASSQDRQGLSPLHF. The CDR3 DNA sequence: TGTGCCAGCAGCCAAGATCGCCAGGGTCTTTCACCCCTCCACTTT.

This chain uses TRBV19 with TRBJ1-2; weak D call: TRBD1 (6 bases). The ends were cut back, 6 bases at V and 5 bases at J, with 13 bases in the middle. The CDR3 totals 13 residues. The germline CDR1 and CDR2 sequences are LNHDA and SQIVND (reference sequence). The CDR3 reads CASSRGRNYGYTF. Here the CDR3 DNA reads TGTGCCAGTAGCAGGGGAAGGAATTATGGCTACACCTTC.

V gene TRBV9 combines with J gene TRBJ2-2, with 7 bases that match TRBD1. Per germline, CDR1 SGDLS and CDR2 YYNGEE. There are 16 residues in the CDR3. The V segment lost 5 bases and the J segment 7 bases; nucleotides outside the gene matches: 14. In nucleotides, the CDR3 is TGTGCCAGCAGTGTCGAGGGGGCGGCCATGGGCGGGGAGCTGTTTTTT. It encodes CASSVEGAAMGGELFF.

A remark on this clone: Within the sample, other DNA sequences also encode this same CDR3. CDR3 residues: CASSLRDRDTGELFF. In DNA form, the CDR3 reads TGTGCCAGCAGCTTAAGGGACAGGGACACCGGGGAGCTGTTTTTT. The rearrangement links TRBV7-9 to TRBJ2-2; TRBD1 matches 9 bases. Germline V CDR1 and CDR2: SEHNR, FQNEAQ (reference sequence). V trimming: 2 bases; J trimming: 3 bases; junction bases outside the gene matches: 1. This CDR3 has 15 amino acids. The variable domain in full, with the rest retrieved from reference TRBV7-9 and TRBJ2-2, is DTGVSQNPRHKITKRGQNVTFRCDPISEHNRLYWYRQTLGQGPEFLTYFQNEAQLEKSRLLSDRFSAERPKGSFSTLEIQRTEQGDSAMYLCASSLRDRDTGELFFGEGSRLTVL.

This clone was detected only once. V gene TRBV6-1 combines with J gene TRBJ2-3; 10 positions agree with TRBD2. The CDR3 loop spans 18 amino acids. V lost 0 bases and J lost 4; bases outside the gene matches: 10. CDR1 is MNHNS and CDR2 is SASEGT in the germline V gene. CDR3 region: CASSEARAGGAGPDTQYF. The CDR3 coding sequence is TGTGCCAGCAGTGAAGCAAGAGCGGGAGGGGCCGGACCAGATACGCAGTATTTT.

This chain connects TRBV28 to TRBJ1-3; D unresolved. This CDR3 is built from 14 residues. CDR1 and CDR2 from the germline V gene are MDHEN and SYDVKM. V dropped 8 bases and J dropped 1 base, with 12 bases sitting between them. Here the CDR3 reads CASHPAGSGNTIYF. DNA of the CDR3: TGTGCCAGCCACCCGGCGGGGTCTGGAAACACCATATATTTT. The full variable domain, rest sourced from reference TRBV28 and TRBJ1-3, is DVKVTQSSRYLVKRTGEKVFLECVQDMDHENMFWYRQDPGLGLRLIYFSYDVKMKEKGDIPEGYSVSREKKERFSLILESASTNQTSMYLCASHPAGSGNTIYFGEGSWLTVV.

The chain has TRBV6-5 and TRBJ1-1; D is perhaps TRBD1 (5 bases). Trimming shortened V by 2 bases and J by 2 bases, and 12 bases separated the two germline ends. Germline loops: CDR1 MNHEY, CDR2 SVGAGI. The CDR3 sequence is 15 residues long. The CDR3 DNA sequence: TGTGCCAGCAGTTACGGTGGCAGGGTCAACACTGAAGCTTTCTTT. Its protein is CASSYGGRVNTEAFF.

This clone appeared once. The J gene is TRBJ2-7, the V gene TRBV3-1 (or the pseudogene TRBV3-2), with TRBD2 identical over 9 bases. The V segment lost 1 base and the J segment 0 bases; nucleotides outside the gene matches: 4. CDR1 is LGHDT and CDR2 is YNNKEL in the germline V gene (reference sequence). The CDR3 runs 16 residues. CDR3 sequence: CASSQGFSGSSYEQYF. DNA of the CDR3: TGTGCCAGCAGCCAAGGATTTAGCGGGAGCTCCTACGAGCAGTACTTC.

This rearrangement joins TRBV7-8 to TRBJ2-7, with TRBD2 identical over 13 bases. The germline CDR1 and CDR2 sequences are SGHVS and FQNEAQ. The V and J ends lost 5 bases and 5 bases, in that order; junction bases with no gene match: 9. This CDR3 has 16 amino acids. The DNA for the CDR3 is TGTGCCAGCAGCCTGTGGACTAGCGGGAGTATCAACGAGCAGTACTTC. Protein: CASSLWTSGSINEQYF.

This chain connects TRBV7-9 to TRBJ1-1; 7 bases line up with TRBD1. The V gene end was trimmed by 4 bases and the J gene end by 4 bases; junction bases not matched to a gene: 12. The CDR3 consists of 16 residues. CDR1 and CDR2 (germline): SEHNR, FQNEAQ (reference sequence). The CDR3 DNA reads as TGTGCCAGCAGCTCCCATCAGGGGGTTGGGGGCACTGAAGCTTTCTTT. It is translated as CASSSHQGVGGTEAFF.

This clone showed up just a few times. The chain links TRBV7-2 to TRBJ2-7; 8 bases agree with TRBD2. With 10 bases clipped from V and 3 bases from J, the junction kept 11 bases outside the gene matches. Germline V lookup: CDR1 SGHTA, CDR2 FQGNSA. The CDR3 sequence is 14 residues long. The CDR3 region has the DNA TGTGCCACCACCGTAGCGGGACACTACTACGAGCAGTACTTC. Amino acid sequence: CATTVAGHYYEQYF.

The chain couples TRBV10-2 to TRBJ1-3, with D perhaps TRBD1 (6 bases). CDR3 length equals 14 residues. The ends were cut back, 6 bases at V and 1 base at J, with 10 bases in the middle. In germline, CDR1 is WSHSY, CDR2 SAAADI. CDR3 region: CASRNTGSGNTIYF. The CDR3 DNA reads TGCGCCAGCAGAAATACAGGGTCTGGAAACACCATATATTTT.

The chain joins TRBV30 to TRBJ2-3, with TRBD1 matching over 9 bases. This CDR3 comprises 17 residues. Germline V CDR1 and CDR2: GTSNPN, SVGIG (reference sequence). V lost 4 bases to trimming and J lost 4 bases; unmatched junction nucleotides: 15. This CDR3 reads CAWTEGTGNIAADTQYF. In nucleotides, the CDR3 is TGTGCCTGGACCGAAGGGACAGGGAATATAGCAGCAGATACGCAGTATTTT.

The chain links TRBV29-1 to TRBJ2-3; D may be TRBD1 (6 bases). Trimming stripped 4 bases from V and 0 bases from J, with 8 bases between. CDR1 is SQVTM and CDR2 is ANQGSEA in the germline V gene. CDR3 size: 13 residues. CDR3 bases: TGCAGCGTTGGGGGACACAGCACAGATACGCAGTATTTT. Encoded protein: CSVGGHSTDTQYF.

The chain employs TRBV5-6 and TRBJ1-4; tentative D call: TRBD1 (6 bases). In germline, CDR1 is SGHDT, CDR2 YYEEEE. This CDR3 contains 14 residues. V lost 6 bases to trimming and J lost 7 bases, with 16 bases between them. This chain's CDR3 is CASNPTGRGEKLFF. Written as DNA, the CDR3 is TGTGCCAGCAATCCGACAGGTCGGGGTGAAAAACTGTTTTTT.

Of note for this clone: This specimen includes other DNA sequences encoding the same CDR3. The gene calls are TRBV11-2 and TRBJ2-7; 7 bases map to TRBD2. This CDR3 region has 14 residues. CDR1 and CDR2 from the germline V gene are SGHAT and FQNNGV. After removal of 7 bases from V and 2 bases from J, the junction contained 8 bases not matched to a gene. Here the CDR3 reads CASKGLTTPYEQYF. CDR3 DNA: TGTGCCAGCAAGGGACTAACGACTCCCTACGAGCAGTACTTC. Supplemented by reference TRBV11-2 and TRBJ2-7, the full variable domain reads EAGVAQSPRYKIIEKRQSVAFWCNPISGHATLYWYQQILGQGPKLLIQFQNNGVVDDSQLPKDRFSAERLKGVDSTLKIQPAKLEDSAVYLCASKGLTTPYEQYFGPGTRLTVT.

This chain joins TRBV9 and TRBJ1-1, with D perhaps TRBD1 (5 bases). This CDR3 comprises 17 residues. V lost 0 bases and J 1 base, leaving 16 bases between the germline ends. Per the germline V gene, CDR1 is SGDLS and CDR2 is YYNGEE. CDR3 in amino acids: CASSVVGNGATNTEAFF. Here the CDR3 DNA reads TGTGCCAGCAGCGTAGTTGGGAATGGGGCCACGAACACTGAAGCTTTCTTT.

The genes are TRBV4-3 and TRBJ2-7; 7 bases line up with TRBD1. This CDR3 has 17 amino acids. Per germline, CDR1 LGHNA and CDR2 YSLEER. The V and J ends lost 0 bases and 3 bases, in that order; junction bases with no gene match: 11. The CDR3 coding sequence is TGCGCCAGCAGCCAAGATCCCGCACAGGGGATTTACTACGAGCAGTACTTC. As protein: CASSQDPAQGIYYEQYF.

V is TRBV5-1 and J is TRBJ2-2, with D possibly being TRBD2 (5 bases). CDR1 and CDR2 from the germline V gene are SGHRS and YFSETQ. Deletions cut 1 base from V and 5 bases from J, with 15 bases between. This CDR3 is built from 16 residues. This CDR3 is CASSLIWSRETGELFF. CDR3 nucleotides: TGCGCCAGCAGCTTGATTTGGTCTCGGGAAACCGGGGAGCTGTTTTTT.

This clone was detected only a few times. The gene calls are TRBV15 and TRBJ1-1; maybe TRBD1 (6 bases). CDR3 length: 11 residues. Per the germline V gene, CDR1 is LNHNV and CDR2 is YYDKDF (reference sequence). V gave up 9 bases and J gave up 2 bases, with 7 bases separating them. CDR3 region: CATQGNTEAFF. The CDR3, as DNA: TGTGCCACACAGGGTAACACTGAAGCTTTCTTT. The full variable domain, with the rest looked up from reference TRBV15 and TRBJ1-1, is DAMVIQNPRYQVTQFGKPVTLSCSQTLNHNVMYWYQQKSSQAPKLLFHYYDKDFNNEADTPDNFQSRRPNTSFCFLDIRSPGLGDTAMYLCATQGNTEAFFGQGTRLTVV.

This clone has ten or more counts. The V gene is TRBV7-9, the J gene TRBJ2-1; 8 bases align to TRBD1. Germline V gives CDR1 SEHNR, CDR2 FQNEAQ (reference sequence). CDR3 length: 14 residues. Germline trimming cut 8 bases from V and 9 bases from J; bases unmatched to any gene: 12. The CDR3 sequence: CASFVARGLGEQFF. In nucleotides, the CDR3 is TGTGCCAGCTTCGTAGCCAGGGGGCTAGGTGAGCAGTTCTTC.